The text below deals with one T cell receptor beta chain. The investigators reverse transcribed all of the isolated RNA, so they sequenced expressed TCRB transcripts. Produced via immunoSEQ multiplex PCR; TCRdb's table is partial and in-frame only. The sample includes approximately 330,000 clones, approximately 10% seen only once; the top ten take more than 0.015%. These data originate in a study of beta chain features in type 1 diabetes. The length of the CDR3 is 13 residues. The germline V and J ends were trimmed by 1 base and 6 bases, with 9 bases remaining between them. The V gene's germline CDR1 is SGHDN and CDR2 FVKESK.

The genes are TRBV14 and TRBJ1-1; D might be TRBD1 (5 bases). The source material was naive CD4+ T cells from blood. The sequence came from a woman aged 25 to 39 in good health. CDR3 sequence (DNA): TGTGCCAGCAGCCAAGTTTCAGGGCCTGAAGCTTTCTTT. Its protein is CASSQVSGPEAFF.